What follows are 16 T cell receptor beta chains derived from one specimen sequenced in a study of beta chain features in type 1 diabetes. Sequencing targeted expressed TCRB transcripts, as all isolated RNA had been reverse transcribed. The repertoire was sequenced with immunoSEQ multiplex PCR; TCRdb's copy has only in-frame clones and lacks some. This table holds roughly 230,000 clones, over 7.5% found once. Sequenced material: naive CD4+ T cells from blood. The receptor set was obtained from a woman between 18 and 29 years old in good health.

V gene TRBV19 combines with J gene TRBJ2-6; unclear D gene. The CDR3 loop spans 13 amino acids. V was shortened by 8 bases and J by 0 bases, with 5 bases between the two germline ends. Germline V gene data show CDR1 as LNHDA and CDR2 as SQIVND (reference sequence). CDR3: CASRSSGANVLTF. CDR3 DNA sequence: TGTGCCAGTCGGAGCTCTGGGGCCAACGTCCTGACTTTC.

The chain uses TRBV11-2 and TRBJ2-1; TRBD2 might be the D (6 bases). Germline loops: CDR1 SGHAT, CDR2 FQNNGV. Trimming stripped 7 bases from V and 3 bases from J, with 22 bases between. The length of the CDR3 is 17 residues. DNA of the CDR3: TGTGCCAGCACTCGACAAGCGCCCTGGGAGGTCTACAATGAGCAGTTCTTC. This translates into CASTRQAPWEVYNEQFF.

The V and J genes are TRBV7-2 and TRBJ2-4, with a weak D call TRBD2 (6 bases). CDR1 is SGHTA and CDR2 is FQGNSA in the germline V gene. Trimming cost V 1 base and J 7 bases, with 11 bases left between them. CDR3 length: 14 residues. The DNA of the CDR3 is TGTGCCAGCAGCTTAGTTCCTGGGGGGAACATTCAGTACTTC. It yields the protein CASSLVPGGNIQYF.

This clone has only a few counts. The rearrangement uses TRBV18 and TRBJ1-1; D might be TRBD1 (5 bases). The V gene's germline CDR1 is KGHSH and CDR2 LQKENI. The CDR3 extends over 17 amino acids. Trimming took 0 bases from V and 2 from J, leaving 16 bases between them. CDR3 sequence (DNA): TGTGCCAGCTCACCACCGGGGCTCAGGGCTGGAAACACTGAAGCTTTCTTT. Translation: CASSPPGLRAGNTEAFF.

The genes are TRBV30 and TRBJ2-7, with a weak D call TRBD1 (6 bases). The CDR3 sequence is 14 residues long. The V gene's germline CDR1 is GTSNPN and CDR2 SVGIG (reference sequence). Deletions cut 5 bases from V and 6 bases from J, with 20 bases between. CDR3 nucleotide sequence: TGTGCCTGGCAGACCACAGGGAGTTCTACCGAGCAGTACTTC. Amino acids: CAWQTTGSSTEQYF.

CDR3 sequence reads: CASSPRSRSSYEQYF. CDR3 nucleotides: TGTGCCAGCTCACCACGCAGCAGGTCCTCCTACGAGCAGTACTTC. V usage is TRBV18 and J usage is TRBJ2-7; D is undetermined. Between the trimmed V and J ends, which lost 1 base and 0 bases, there was a span of 10 bases. The CDR3 contains 15 residues. In germline, CDR1 is KGHSH, CDR2 LQKENI.

There are a few counts of this clone. The sample has other DNA sequences that encode this CDR3 too. The gene calls are TRBV9 and TRBJ2-1, with TRBD2 matching 9 bases. The V segment lost 3 bases and the J segment 4 bases; nucleotides outside the gene matches: 5. This CDR3 is 15 amino acids long. The germline V gene encodes CDR1 SGDLS and CDR2 YYNGEE. Here the CDR3 DNA reads TGTGCCAGCAGCGAGACTAGCGGATCTTACAATGAGCAGTTCTTC. Its protein product is CASSETSGSYNEQFF.

This clone occurred a few times. The J gene is TRBJ1-1, the V gene TRBV6-6; TRBD1 might be the D (6 bases). The CDR3 sequence is 14 residues long. V lost 7 bases and J lost 1, with 13 bases in between. Germline CDR1 and CDR2: MNHNY and SVGAGI (reference sequence). In DNA form, the CDR3 reads TGTGCCAGCATTCGGACAGATGAGAACACTGAAGCTTTCTTT. It codes for CASIRTDENTEAFF.

V and J are TRBV9 and TRBJ1-1; 8 bases match TRBD1. CDR1 is SGDLS, CDR2 YYNGEE, per germline. This CDR3 is built from 14 residues. V shed 3 bases, J shed 3 bases, and the junction held 4 bases outside the gene matches. The CDR3 here is CASSEGDRHTEAFF. CDR3 nucleotides: TGTGCCAGCAGCGAGGGGGACAGGCACACTGAAGCTTTCTTT.

This clone was observed a few times. The rearrangement uses TRBV28 and TRBJ2-5, with D possibly being TRBD2 (5 bases). The CDR3 runs to 17 residues. Germline loops: CDR1 MDHEN, CDR2 SYDVKM. V lost 5 bases and J 2 bases, leaving 21 bases between the germline ends. Here the CDR3 reads CASSQPSRDRGQETQYF. The CDR3 DNA is TGTGCCAGCAGTCAACCAAGCCGGGATAGAGGGCAAGAGACCCAGTACTTC.

This clone was seen a handful of times. The chain employs TRBV18 and TRBJ2-7; D is possibly TRBD2 (6 bases). Germline V gene sequence: CDR1 KGHSH, CDR2 LQKENI. Trimming cost V 1 base and J 2 bases, with 9 bases left between them. The CDR3 has 14 residues. In DNA form, the CDR3 reads TGTGCCAGCTCACCACGGGACTGGACCTACGAGCAGTACTTC. Translation gives CASSPRDWTYEQYF.

This clone was picked up a small number of times. V gene TRBV7-9 combines with J gene TRBJ1-1; D not resolved. The CDR3 runs 13 residues. The V and J ends lost 1 base and 3 bases respectively, with 6 bases between them. Germline CDR1 and CDR2: SEHNR and FQNEAQ (reference sequence). The CDR3 is CASSLGHDTEAFF. CDR3 nucleotide sequence: TGTGCCAGCAGCTTAGGACACGACACTGAAGCTTTCTTT.

This clone has only a few counts. CDR3 region: CASRAREPEAFF. The CDR3 coding sequence is TGTGCCAGCAGGGCTAGGGAGCCAGAAGCTTTCTTT. The chain joins TRBV6-5 to TRBJ1-1; D remains ambiguous. The CDR3 length is 12 residues. In germline, CDR1 is MNHEY, CDR2 SVGAGI. Trimming pared 6 bases from V and 8 bases from J, leaving 13 bases between.

This clone was seen a handful of times. The chain combines TRBV5-6 with TRBJ2-2; weak D call: TRBD2 (5 bases). Between the trimmed V and J ends, which lost 2 bases and 5 bases, there was a span of 13 bases. The CDR3 has 15 amino acids. CDR1 SGHDT and CDR2 YYEEEE come from the germline V gene. The CDR3 sequence is CASSLKRVGTGELFF. The CDR3 DNA follows: TGTGCCAGCAGCTTAAAGAGGGTCGGAACCGGGGAGCTGTTTTTT.

Here the CDR3 reads CASSQDIGGGGNEQFF. DNA for the CDR3: TGTGCCAGCAGCCAAGACATCGGGGGAGGAGGCAATGAGCAGTTCTTC. V and J are TRBV14 and TRBJ2-1; tentatively, D is TRBD2 (6 bases). V was pared by 0 bases and J by 6 bases, with 15 bases between. The CDR3 length is 16 residues. Germline V gene lookup returns CDR1 SGHDN and CDR2 FVKESK.

This clone occurred a few times. The CDR3 region has the DNA TGTGCCAGCAGCTCCCGGCCGGGTGAAAAACTGTTTTTT. Its protein product is CASSSRPGEKLFF. The J gene is TRBJ1-4, the V gene TRBV13; D uncertain. V was cut by 4 bases and J by 7 bases, with 10 bases left in between. The length of the CDR3 is 13 residues. Germline values: CDR1 PRHDT, CDR2 FYEKMQ (reference sequence).